The 15 T cell receptor beta chains below all came from one sample that was sequenced in a study of shared T cell receptors in the human thymus. Repertoires were generated with immunoSEQ multiplex PCR, while TCRdb's copy carries only in-frame clones and drops some. The table shows approximately 730,000 clones, with 80% to 90% occurring only once. This sample also belongs to another study, concerning human thymus T cells.

Input material: thymocytes. The receptors here all came from a girl under three years old with a congenital heart defect.

V usage is TRBV29-1 and J usage is TRBJ2-3; no clear D gene. CDR1 is SQVTM, CDR2 ANQGSEA, per germline. Between the trimmed V and J ends, which lost 5 bases and 2 bases, there was a span of 11 bases. The CDR3 contains 13 residues. The CDR3 region is CSVTSPFTDTQYF. The CDR3 DNA reads as TGCAGCGTTACATCGCCCTTCACAGATACGCAGTATTTT.

The chain joins TRBV20-1 to TRBJ1-2, with 7 positions matching TRBD1. CDR3 length equals 10 residues. Looked up from germline, CDR1 is DFQATT and CDR2 is SNEGSKA (reference sequence). CDR3 coding DNA: TGCAGAACCCTAGGGGGCGGCTACACCTTC. Protein sequence: CRTLGGGYTF.

This chain joins TRBV5-1 and TRBJ2-2; 14 nucleotides align to TRBD2. V lost 4 bases and J lost 4; bases outside the gene matches: 6. CDR1 SGHRS and CDR2 YFSETQ come from the germline V gene. This CDR3 region has 17 residues. The CDR3 spells CASSLRTSGGSTGELFF. The DNA of the CDR3 is TGCGCCAGCAGCCTTCGGACTAGCGGGGGGAGCACCGGGGAGCTGTTTTTT.

V gene TRBV7-9 combines with J gene TRBJ2-7; the D gene is possibly TRBD1 (5 bases). Germline CDR1 reads SEHNR; CDR2 reads FQNEAQ (reference sequence). The CDR3 is made up of 12 amino acids. Trimming pared 5 bases from V and 7 bases from J, leaving 12 bases between. The CDR3 region is CASSNAGLEQYF. CDR3 nucleotide sequence: TGTGCCAGCAGCAACGCAGGGTTAGAGCAGTACTTC.

The V call is TRBV7-9, the J call TRBJ2-1; 11 bases are a match to TRBD2. Germline CDR1 SEHNR, CDR2 FQNEAQ (reference sequence). V lost 2 bases to trimming and J lost 7 bases; unmatched junction nucleotides: 10. This CDR3 has 17 residues. CDR3 sequence: CASSLKVAGGLANEQFF. DNA for the CDR3: TGTGCCAGCAGCTTAAAGGTAGCGGGGGGGTTAGCAAATGAGCAGTTCTTC.

This sequence joins TRBV28 and TRBJ1-5, with TRBD1 matching 12 bases. J was trimmed by 6 bases and V by 5 bases; bases with no gene match: 5. The CDR3 extends over 15 amino acids. Germline loops: CDR1 MDHEN, CDR2 SYDVKM. CDR3 sequence reads: CASSLGDRGRQPQHF. CDR3 nucleotides: TGTGCCAGCAGTCTGGGGGACAGGGGGCGTCAGCCCCAGCATTTT.

V usage is TRBV7-8 and J usage is TRBJ2-1, with D perhaps TRBD1 (6 bases). V lost 7 bases and J 4 bases, leaving 17 bases between the germline ends. The CDR3 length is 15 residues. CDR1 is SGHVS, CDR2 FQNEAQ, per germline. The CDR3 here is CASKSSGVTYNEQFF. Written as DNA, the CDR3 is TGTGCCAGCAAGTCGTCAGGGGTTACGTACAATGAGCAGTTCTTC.

The chain couples TRBV19 to TRBJ2-1; 8 bases are shared with TRBD2. CDR1 and CDR2 (germline): LNHDA, SQIVND (reference sequence). Germline trimming cut 6 bases from V and 0 bases from J; bases unmatched to any gene: 16. CDR3 length equals 19 residues. CDR3 in amino acids: CASRDSGAGERSSYNEQFF. In DNA form, the CDR3 reads TGTGCCAGTAGGGACTCAGGAGCGGGGGAAAGAAGCTCCTACAATGAGCAGTTCTTC.

This chain uses TRBV7-6 with TRBJ2-5; 10 bases agree with TRBD2. The CDR3 contains 15 residues. The ends lost 7 bases at V and 5 bases at J; junction bases unmatched: 10. CDR1 and CDR2 (germline): SGHVS, FNYEAQ. In DNA form, the CDR3 reads TGTGCCAGCATGGTGACTAGCGGGTTTGGGGAGACCCAGTACTTC. Protein: CASMVTSGFGETQYF.

V usage is TRBV5-1 and J usage is TRBJ1-2; weak D call: TRBD1 (6 bases). V lost 3 bases and J lost 3, with 30 bases in between. There are 20 residues in the CDR3. CDR1 SGHRS and CDR2 YFSETQ come from the germline V gene. The chain's CDR3 is CASSSRGAIIPPSTHYGYTF. The CDR3 DNA reads TGCGCCAGCAGCTCCCGGGGGGCGATTATACCTCCGAGTACCCACTATGGCTACACCTTC.

J is TRBJ1-4 and V is TRBV9, with D unclear. The germline CDR1 and CDR2 sequences are SGDLS and YYNGEE. The CDR3 is made up of 13 amino acids. The V gene lost 7 bases and the J gene lost 8 bases, with 15 bases spanning the gap. CDR3 DNA: TGTGCCAGCTACGGTTTAGAGGAGGAAAAACTGTTTTTT. Protein: CASYGLEEEKLFF.

This clone appeared once. The chain links TRBV7-3 to TRBJ2-6; D may be TRBD1 (6 bases). CDR3 length equals 17 residues. Germline V gene sequence: CDR1 SGHTA, CDR2 FQGTGA. V gave up 1 base and J gave up 2 bases, with 12 bases separating them. CDR3 coding DNA: TGTGCCAGCAGCTTAAAGGGGGTCACAGCTGGGGCCAACGTCCTGACTTTC. Amino acid sequence: CASSLKGVTAGANVLTF.

In DNA form, the CDR3 reads TGTGCCAGCAGTTTAACAGGGGACTATGGCTACACCTTC. Its protein is CASSLTGDYGYTF. J is TRBJ1-2 and V is TRBV27; 7 bases fit TRBD1. The CDR3 has 13 residues. The V segment lost 2 bases and the J segment 3 bases; nucleotides outside the gene matches: 0. Per the germline V gene, CDR1 is MNHEY and CDR2 is SMNVEV (reference sequence).

This chain links TRBV19 with TRBJ2-1; D possibly corresponds to TRBD2 (6 bases). Per germline, CDR1 LNHDA and CDR2 SQIVND (reference sequence). The CDR3 sequence is 14 residues long. V lost 4 bases to trimming and J lost 0 bases, with 7 bases between them. For the CDR3, the DNA is TGTGCCAGTAGTAACGGGGGCTCCTACAATGAGCAGTTCTTC. Protein sequence: CASSNGGSYNEQFF.

In the case of this clone: Other DNA sequences in the sample encode the same CDR3. The V call is TRBV10-3, the J call TRBJ1-4; 8 bases are a match to TRBD1. This CDR3 spans 13 amino acids. Germline loops: CDR1 ENHRY, CDR2 SYGVKD. Germline trimming cut 10 bases from V and 4 bases from J; bases unmatched to any gene: 5. The CDR3 region has the DNA TGTGCCACCACGGACAGGGTTAATGAAAAACTGTTTTTT. Amino acid sequence: CATTDRVNEKLFF.